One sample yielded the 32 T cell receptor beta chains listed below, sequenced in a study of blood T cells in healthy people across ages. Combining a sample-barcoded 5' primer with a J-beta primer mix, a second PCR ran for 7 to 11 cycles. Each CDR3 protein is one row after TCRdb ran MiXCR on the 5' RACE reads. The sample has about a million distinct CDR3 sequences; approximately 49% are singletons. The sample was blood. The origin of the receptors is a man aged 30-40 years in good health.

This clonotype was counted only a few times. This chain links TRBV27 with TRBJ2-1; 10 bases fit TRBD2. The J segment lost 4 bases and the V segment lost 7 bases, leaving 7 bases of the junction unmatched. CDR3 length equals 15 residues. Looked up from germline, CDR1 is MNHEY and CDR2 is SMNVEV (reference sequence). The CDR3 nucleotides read TGTGCCAGCACCGAGGGACTAGCGACGTACAATGAGCAGTTCTTC. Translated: CASTEGLATYNEQFF.

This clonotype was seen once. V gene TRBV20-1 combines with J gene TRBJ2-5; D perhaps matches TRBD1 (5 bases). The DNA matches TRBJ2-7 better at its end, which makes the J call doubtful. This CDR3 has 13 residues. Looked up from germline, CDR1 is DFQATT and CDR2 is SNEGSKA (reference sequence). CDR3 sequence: CSAIQPGPYEQYF. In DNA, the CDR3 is TGCAGTGCTATCCAACCAGGGCCCTACGAGCAGTACTTC.

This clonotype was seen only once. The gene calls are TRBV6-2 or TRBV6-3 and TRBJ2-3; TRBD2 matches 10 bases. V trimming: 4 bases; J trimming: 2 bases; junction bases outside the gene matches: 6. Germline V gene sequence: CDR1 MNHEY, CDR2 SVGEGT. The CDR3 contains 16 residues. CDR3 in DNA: TGTGCCAGCAGTTTGCATAGCGGGGGGATCACAGATACGCAGTATTTT. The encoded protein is CASSLHSGGITDTQYF.

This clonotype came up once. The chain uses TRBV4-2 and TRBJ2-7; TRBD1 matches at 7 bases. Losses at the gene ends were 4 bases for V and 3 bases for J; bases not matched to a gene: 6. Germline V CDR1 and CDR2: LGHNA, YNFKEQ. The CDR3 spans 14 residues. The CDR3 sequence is CASSPKTGNYEQYF. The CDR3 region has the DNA TGTGCCAGCAGCCCCAAGACAGGGAACTACGAGCAGTACTTC.

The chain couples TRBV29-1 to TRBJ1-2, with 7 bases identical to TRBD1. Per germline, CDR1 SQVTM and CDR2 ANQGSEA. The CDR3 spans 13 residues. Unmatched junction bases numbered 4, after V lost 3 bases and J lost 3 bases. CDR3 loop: CSVDAGQHYGYTF. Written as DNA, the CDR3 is TGCAGCGTTGACGCGGGACAGCACTATGGCTACACCTTC.

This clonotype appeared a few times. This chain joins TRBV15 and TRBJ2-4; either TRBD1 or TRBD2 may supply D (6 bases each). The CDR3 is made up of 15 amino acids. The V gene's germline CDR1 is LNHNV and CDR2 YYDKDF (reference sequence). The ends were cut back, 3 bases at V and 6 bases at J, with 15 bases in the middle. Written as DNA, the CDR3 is TGTGCCACCAGCAGGGAGGGGGGCGTTAGAAACATTCAGTACTTC. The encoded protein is CATSREGGVRNIQYF.

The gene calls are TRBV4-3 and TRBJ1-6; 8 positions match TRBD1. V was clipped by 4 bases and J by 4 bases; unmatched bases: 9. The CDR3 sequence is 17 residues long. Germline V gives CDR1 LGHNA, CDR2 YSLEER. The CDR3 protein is CASSPNRDRFYNSPLHF. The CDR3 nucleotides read TGCGCCAGCAGCCCTAACCGGGACAGGTTTTATAATTCACCCCTCCACTTT.

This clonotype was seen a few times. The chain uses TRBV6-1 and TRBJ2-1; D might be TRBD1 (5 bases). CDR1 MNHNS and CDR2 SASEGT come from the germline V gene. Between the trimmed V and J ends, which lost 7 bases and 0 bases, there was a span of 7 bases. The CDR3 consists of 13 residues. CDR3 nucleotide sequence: TGTGCCAGCAATACAGGCTCCTACAATGAGCAGTTCTTC. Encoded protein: CASNTGSYNEQFF.

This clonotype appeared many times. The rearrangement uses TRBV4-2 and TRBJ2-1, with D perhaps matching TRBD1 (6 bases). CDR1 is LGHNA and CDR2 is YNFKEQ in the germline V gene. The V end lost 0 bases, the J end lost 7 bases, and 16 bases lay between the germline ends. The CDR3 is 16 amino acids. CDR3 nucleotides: TGTGCCAGCAGCCAAGATGGGGGCGGACCGTCGAATGAGCAGTTCTTC. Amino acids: CASSQDGGGPSNEQFF.

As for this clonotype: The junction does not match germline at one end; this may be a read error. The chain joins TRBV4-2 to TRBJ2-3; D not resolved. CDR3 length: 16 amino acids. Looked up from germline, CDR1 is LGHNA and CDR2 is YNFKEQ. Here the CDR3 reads CASSQDSGRGTATQYF. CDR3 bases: TGTGCCAGCAGCCAAGATTCTGGTAGAGGCACAGCTACGCAGTATTTT.

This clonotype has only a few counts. CDR3 sequence (DNA): TGCAGTGCCCCGACTAGCGGGGGGGCATATGAGCAGTTCTTC. This encodes CSAPTSGGAYEQFF. The rearrangement uses TRBV20-1 and TRBJ2-1, with 14 nucleotides matching TRBD2. Germline CDR1 is DFQATT and CDR2 is SNEGSKA (reference sequence). V lost 6 bases, J lost 8 bases, and 6 bases stayed unmatched. This CDR3 region has 14 residues.

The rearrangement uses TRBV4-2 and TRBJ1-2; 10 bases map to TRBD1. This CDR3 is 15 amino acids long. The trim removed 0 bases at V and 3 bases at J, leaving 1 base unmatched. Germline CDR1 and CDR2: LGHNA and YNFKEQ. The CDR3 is CASSQETGGYYGYTF. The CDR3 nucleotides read TGTGCCAGCAGCCAAGAGACAGGGGGCTACTATGGCTACACCTTC.

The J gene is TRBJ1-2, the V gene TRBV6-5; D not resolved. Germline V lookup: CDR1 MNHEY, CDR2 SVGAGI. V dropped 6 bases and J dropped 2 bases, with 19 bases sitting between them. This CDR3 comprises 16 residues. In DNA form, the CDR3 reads TGTGCCAGCAGCCCAACGGCCGGGTTAGCAAACTATGGCTACACCTTC. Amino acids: CASSPTAGLANYGYTF.

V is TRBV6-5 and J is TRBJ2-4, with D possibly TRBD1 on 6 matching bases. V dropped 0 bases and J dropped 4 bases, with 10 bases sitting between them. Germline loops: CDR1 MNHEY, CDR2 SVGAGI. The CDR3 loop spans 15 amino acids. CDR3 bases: TGTGCCAGCAGTTACTCACAGGGCGGTAAAAACATTCAGTACTTC. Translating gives CASSYSQGGKNIQYF.

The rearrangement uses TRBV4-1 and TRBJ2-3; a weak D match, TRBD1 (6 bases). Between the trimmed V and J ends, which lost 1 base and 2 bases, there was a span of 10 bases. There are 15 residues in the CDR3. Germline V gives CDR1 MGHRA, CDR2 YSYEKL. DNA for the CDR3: TGCGCCAGCAGCCAAGCGTCAGGGGCCACAGATACGCAGTATTTT. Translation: CASSQASGATDTQYF.

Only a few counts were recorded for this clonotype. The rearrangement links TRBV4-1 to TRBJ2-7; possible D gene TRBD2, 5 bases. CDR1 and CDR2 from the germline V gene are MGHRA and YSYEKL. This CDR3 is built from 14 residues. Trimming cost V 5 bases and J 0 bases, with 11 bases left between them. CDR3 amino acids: CASSIPGSSYEQYF. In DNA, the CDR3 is TGCGCCAGCAGCATCCCGGGGAGCTCCTACGAGCAGTACTTC.

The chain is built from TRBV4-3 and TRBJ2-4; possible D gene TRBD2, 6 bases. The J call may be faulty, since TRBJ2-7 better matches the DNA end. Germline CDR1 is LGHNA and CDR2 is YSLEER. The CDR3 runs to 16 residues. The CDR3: CASSQVAGTGSYEQYF. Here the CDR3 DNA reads TGCGCCAGCAGCCAAGTAGCCGGGACTGGTTCCTACGAGCAGTACTTC.

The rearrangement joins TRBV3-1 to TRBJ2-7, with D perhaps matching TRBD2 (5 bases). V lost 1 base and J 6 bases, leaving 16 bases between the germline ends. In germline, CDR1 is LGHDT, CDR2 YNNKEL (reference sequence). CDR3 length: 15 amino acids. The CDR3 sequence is CASSQGRTGPSEQYF. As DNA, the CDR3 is TGTGCCAGCAGCCAAGGGAGGACTGGGCCGAGCGAGCAGTACTTC.

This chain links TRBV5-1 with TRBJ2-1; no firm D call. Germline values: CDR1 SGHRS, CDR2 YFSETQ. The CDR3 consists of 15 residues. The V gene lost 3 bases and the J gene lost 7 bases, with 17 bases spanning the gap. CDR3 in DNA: TGCGCCAGCAGCTGGGGAAGACTTTTAGGTAATGAGCAGTTCTTC. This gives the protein CASSWGRLLGNEQFF. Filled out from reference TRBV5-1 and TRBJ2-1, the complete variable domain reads KAGVTQTPRYLIKTRGQQVTLSCSPISGHRSVSWYQQTPGQGLQFLFEYFSETQRNKGNFPGRFSGRQFSNSRSEMNVSTLELGDSALYLCASSWGRLLGNEQFFGPGTRLTVL.

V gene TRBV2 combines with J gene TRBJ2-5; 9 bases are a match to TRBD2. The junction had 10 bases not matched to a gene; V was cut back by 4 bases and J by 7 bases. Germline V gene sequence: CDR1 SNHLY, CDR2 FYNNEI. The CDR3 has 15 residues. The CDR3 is CASSVNSGGPWTQYF. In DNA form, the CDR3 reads TGTGCCAGCAGTGTTAATAGCGGGGGCCCATGGACCCAGTACTTC.

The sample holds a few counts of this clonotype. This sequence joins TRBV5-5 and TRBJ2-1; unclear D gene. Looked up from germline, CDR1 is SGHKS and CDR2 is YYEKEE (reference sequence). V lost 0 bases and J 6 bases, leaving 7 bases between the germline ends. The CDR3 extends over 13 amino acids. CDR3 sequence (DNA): TGTGCCAGCAGCTTGGACATTCTCAATGAGCAGTTCTTC. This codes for CASSLDILNEQFF.

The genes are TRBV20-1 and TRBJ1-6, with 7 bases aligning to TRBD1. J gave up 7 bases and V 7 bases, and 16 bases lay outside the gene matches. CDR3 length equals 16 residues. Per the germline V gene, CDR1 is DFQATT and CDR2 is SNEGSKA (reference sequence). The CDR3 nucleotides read TGCAGTGTCAGCGAAGCCCCCGGGACAGAGAATTCACCCCTCCACTTT. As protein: CSVSEAPGTENSPLHF.

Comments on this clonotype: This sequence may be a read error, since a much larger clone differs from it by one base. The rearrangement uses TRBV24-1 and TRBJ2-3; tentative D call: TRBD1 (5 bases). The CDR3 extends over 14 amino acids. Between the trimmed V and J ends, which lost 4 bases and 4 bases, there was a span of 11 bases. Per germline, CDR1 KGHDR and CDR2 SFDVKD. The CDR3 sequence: CATSENSGPDTQYF. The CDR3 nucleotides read TGTGCCACCAGTGAGAACTCAGGGCCAGATACGCAGTATTTT.

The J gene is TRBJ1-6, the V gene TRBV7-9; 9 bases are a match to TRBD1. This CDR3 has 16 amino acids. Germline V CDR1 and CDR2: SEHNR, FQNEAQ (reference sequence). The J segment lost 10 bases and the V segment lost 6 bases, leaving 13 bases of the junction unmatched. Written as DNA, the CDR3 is TGTGCCAGCAGTTCTGGGAGGACAGGGGCTTTCTCACCCCTCCACTTT. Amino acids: CASSSGRTGAFSPLHF.

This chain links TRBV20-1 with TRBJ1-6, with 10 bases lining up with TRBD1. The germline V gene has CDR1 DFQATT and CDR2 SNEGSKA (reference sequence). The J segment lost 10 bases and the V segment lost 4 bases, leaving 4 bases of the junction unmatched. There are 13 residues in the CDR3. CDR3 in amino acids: CSATGTGDSPLHF. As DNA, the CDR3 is TGCAGTGCTACTGGGACAGGGGACTCACCCCTCCACTTT.

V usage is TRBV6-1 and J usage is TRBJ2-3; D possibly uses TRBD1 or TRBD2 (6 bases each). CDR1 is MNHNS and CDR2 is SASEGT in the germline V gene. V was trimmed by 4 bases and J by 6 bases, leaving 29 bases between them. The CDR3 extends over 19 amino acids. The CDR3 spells CASSARGGTSSQRQDTQYF. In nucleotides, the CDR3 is TGTGCCAGCAGTGCCCGAGGGGGGACGTCTTCACAACGACAGGATACGCAGTATTTT.

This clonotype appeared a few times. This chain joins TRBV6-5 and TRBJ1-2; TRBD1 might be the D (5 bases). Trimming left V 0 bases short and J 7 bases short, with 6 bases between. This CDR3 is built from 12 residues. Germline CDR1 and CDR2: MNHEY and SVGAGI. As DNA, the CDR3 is TGTGCCAGCAGTTACTCGAGGGGTGGCTACACCTTC. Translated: CASSYSRGGYTF.

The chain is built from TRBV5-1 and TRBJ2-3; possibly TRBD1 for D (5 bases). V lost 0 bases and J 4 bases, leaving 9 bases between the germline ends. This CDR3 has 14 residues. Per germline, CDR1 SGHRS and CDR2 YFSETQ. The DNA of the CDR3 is TGCGCCAGCAGCTTGGCAGGGATCCCAGATACGCAGTATTTT. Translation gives CASSLAGIPDTQYF.

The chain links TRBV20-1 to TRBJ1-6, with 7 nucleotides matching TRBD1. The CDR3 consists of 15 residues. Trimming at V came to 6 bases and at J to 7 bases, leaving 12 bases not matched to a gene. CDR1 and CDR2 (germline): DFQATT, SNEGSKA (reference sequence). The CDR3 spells CSASQIRGGNSPLHF. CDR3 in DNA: TGCAGTGCGTCCCAGATCAGGGGGGGCAATTCACCCCTCCACTTT.

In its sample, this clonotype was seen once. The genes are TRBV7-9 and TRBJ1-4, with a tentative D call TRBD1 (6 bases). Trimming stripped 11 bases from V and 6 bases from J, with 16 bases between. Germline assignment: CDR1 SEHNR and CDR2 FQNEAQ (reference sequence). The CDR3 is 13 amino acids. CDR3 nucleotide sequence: TGTGCCTCAGGGGCAGCGGGAGATGAAAAACTGTTTTTT. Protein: CASGAAGDEKLFF.

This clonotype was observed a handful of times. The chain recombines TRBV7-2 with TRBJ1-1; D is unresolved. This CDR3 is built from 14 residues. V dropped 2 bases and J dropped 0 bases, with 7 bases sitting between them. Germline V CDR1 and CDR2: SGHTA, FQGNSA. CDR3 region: CASSLRQLNTEAFF. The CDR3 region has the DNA TGTGCCAGCAGCTTAAGGCAGCTGAACACTGAAGCTTTCTTT.

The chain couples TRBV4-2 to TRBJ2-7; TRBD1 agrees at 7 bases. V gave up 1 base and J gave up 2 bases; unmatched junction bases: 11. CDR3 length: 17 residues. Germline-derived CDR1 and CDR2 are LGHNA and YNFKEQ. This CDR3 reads CASSQVQGTGATYEQYF. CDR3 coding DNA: TGTGCCAGCAGCCAAGTTCAAGGTACAGGGGCCACCTACGAGCAGTACTTC.